These 8 T cell receptor beta chains came from one sample sequenced in a study of PD-L1 blockade in urothelial cancer. Time point denoted: pretreatment peripheral blood. Using immunoSEQ multiplex PCR, the repertoire was profiled, and TCRdb retains in-frame clones only, with some absent. In the table there are 30,000 to 40,000 clones, roughly four fifths of which are singletons. The sample here was PBMCs, taken around atezolizumab (anti-PD-L1) treatment. The receptors stem from a man between 60 and 75 years old with urothelial cancer.

This chain connects TRBV7-9 to TRBJ2-7, with 9 nucleotides matching TRBD1. There are 15 residues in the CDR3. V was pared by 5 bases and J by 3 bases, with 8 bases of the junction left unmatched. CDR1 is SEHNR, CDR2 FQNEAQ, per germline (reference sequence). The chain's CDR3 is CASSLYGTGNYEQYF. The CDR3 bases are TGTGCCAGCAGCCTTTATGGGACAGGGAACTACGAGCAGTACTTC.

The chain uses TRBV7-9 and TRBJ2-3; TRBD2 aligns across 14 bases. Trimming removed 1 base from V and 4 bases from J; junction bases left unmatched: 10. Germline V gene data show CDR1 as SEHNR and CDR2 as FQNEAQ (reference sequence). This CDR3 has 19 amino acids. In DNA, the CDR3 is TGTGCCAGCAGCTTAGGAGGGACTAGCGGGGGACTGGCTTCAGATACGCAGTATTTT. It encodes CASSLGGTSGGLASDTQYF.

The chain joins TRBV7-2 to TRBJ2-5; tentative D call: TRBD1 (5 bases). The CDR3 sequence is 15 residues long. Germline assignment: CDR1 SGHTA and CDR2 FQGNSA. Trimming cost V 1 base and J 5 bases, with 14 bases left between them. The CDR3 DNA follows: TGTGCCAGCAGCTTAGACTCCTTAGGGGCCGAGACCCAGTACTTC. It is translated as CASSLDSLGAETQYF.

The rearrangement joins TRBV4-1 to TRBJ2-7; weak D call: TRBD1 (7 bases). The germline V gene encodes CDR1 MGHRA and CDR2 YSYEKL. The V end lost 1 base, the J end lost 3 bases, and 13 bases lay between the germline ends. The CDR3 has 15 amino acids. CDR3 coding DNA: TGCGCCAGCAGCCAAGTAGGCAGGGGGGACTACGAGCAGTACTTC. This encodes CASSQVGRGDYEQYF.

In its sample, this clone was seen once. The chain joins TRBV27 to TRBJ1-6; D possibly corresponds to TRBD1 (6 bases). The CDR3 extends over 17 amino acids. Germline CDR1 MNHEY, CDR2 SMNVEV (reference sequence). With 2 bases removed from V and 0 bases from J, the gap between germline ends came to 11 bases. CDR3 sequence reads: CASSLPTGNSYNSPLHF. The CDR3 DNA follows: TGTGCCAGCAGTTTACCTACAGGGAACTCCTATAATTCACCCCTCCACTTT.

The rearrangement joins TRBV6-1 to TRBJ2-5; D unclear. CDR1 is MNHNS, CDR2 SASEGT, per germline. Trimming pared 2 bases from V and 2 bases from J, leaving 9 bases between. The CDR3 covers 14 residues. The CDR3 spells CASSENRAQETQYF. The CDR3 bases are TGTGCCAGCAGTGAAAACAGAGCTCAAGAGACCCAGTACTTC.

The CDR3 bases are TGCGCCAGCAGCCCAAGACTAGCGGGACCGGCAGATACGCAGTATTTT. It is translated as CASSPRLAGPADTQYF. The V call is TRBV4-1, the J call TRBJ2-3; TRBD2 agrees at 11 bases. V was pared by 4 bases and J by 4 bases, with 7 bases of the junction left unmatched. Germline CDR1 reads MGHRA; CDR2 reads YSYEKL. The CDR3 has 16 amino acids.

This clone has just a few counts. The chain is built from TRBV19 and TRBJ1-6, with 8 bases matching TRBD1. J gave up 6 bases and V 7 bases, and 8 bases lay outside the gene matches. From germline, CDR1 is LNHDA and CDR2 SQIVND (reference sequence). The CDR3 consists of 15 residues. The CDR3 protein is CASTQGASGNSPLHF. CDR3 DNA sequence: TGTGCCAGTACCCAGGGGGCCTCGGGTAATTCACCCCTCCACTTT.